The next 22 T cell receptor beta chains were all read from a single sample in a study of cytomegalovirus exposure and HLA in healthy donors. A multiplex PCR was run with 60 Vbeta primers and 13 Jbeta primers. Assay: immunoSEQ multiplex PCR; the TCRdb copy retains only in-frame clones and omits some. Here the sample spans approximately 100,000 clones, around 70% being singletons. Sequenced material: PBMCs. The receptors come from a man in his fifties in good health and CMV-seronegative.

The rearrangement links TRBV15 to TRBJ2-1, with 8 nucleotides matching TRBD1. V shed 4 bases and J 5 bases; nucleotides not matched to a gene: 10. The CDR3 runs to 16 residues. Germline lookup yields CDR1 LNHNV and CDR2 YYDKDF (reference sequence). The DNA for the CDR3 is TGTGCCACCAGCACCAATCAGGGGGCCGAAGACAATGAGCAGTTCTTC. Translated: CATSTNQGAEDNEQFF.

The CDR3 DNA follows: TGTGCCAGCAGTTCCCTCTTCGGCAGGTCCTCCTACGAGCAGTACTTC. Its translation: CASSSLFGRSSYEQYF. J is TRBJ2-5 and V is TRBV6-5; D is unclear. The J call may not be correct, given that the DNA end is closer to TRBJ2-7. CDR3 length: 16 residues. The germline V gene encodes CDR1 MNHEY and CDR2 SVGAGI.

This chain joins TRBV29-1 and TRBJ2-5, with TRBD1 as a possible D gene (6 bases). Trimming removed 6 bases at V and 3 bases at J, with 23 bases between. CDR1 is SQVTM, CDR2 ANQGSEA, per germline. This CDR3 has 16 amino acids. The CDR3 region is CSVTGNGRSLEETQYF. In DNA form, the CDR3 reads TGCAGCGTGACAGGCAATGGGCGGTCCCTCGAAGAGACCCAGTACTTC. The whole variable domain, filled in from reference TRBV29-1 and TRBJ2-5, reads SAVISQKPSRDICQRGTSLTIQCQVDSQVTMMFWYRQQPGQSLTLIATANQGSEATYESGFVIDKFPISRPNLTFSTLTVSNMSPEDSSIYLCSVTGNGRSLEETQYFGPGTRLLVL.

The genes are TRBV7-9 and TRBJ2-3; TRBD2 might be the D (6 bases). The CDR3 has 15 residues. Germline loops: CDR1 SEHNR, CDR2 FQNEAQ (reference sequence). V shed 0 bases and J shed 5 bases, with 12 bases lying between them. The DNA of the CDR3 is TGTGCCAGCAGCTTAGCAACCGGGCGGGGAGATACGCAGTATTTT. As protein: CASSLATGRGDTQYF.

The rearrangement uses TRBV6-5 and TRBJ2-7; 10 bases are a match to TRBD2. This CDR3 contains 15 residues. The V gene's germline CDR1 is MNHEY and CDR2 SVGAGI. With 6 bases clipped from V and 7 bases from J, the junction kept 12 bases outside the gene matches. The CDR3 loop reads CASRISGRALSEQYF. The CDR3, as DNA: TGTGCCAGCAGGATCAGCGGGAGGGCCCTTTCGGAGCAGTACTTC.

The chain employs TRBV23-1 and TRBJ1-1; 7 bases match TRBD1. TRBV23-1 is an open reading frame whose function is uncertain. The CDR3 contains 14 residues. V lost 4 bases and J lost 6; bases outside the gene matches: 8. The CDR3 protein is CASSRHTGVPEAFF. The CDR3 DNA sequence: TGCGCCAGCAGTCGCCATACAGGGGTGCCTGAAGCTTTCTTT.

The genes are TRBV6-6 and TRBJ2-7; 7 bases are a match to TRBD1. CDR3 size: 13 residues. The J segment lost 3 bases and the V segment lost 4 bases, leaving 3 bases of the junction unmatched. CDR1 is MNHNY, CDR2 SVGAGI, per germline (reference sequence). CDR3 residues: CASSSTGDYEQYF. The CDR3 DNA follows: TGTGCCAGCAGTTCCACAGGGGACTACGAGCAGTACTTC.

The chain is built from TRBV6-6 and TRBJ2-7, with 11 bases aligning to TRBD2. Unmatched junction bases numbered 5, after V lost 7 bases and J lost 0 bases. The CDR3 spans 15 residues. The germline CDR1 and CDR2 sequences are MNHNY and SVGAGI (reference sequence). The CDR3 protein is CASTVGLAVSYEQYF. The CDR3 DNA sequence: TGTGCCAGCACAGTGGGACTAGCGGTCTCCTACGAGCAGTACTTC.

V is TRBV7-8 and J is TRBJ2-5; 8 bases match TRBD1. Germline-derived CDR1 and CDR2 are SGHVS and FQNEAQ. The CDR3 has 15 amino acids. J was trimmed by 2 bases and V by 6 bases; bases with no gene match: 8. The CDR3 reads CASRGNDRGQETQYF. CDR3 bases: TGTGCCAGCAGGGGGAACGACAGGGGACAAGAGACCCAGTACTTC.

This rearrangement joins TRBV4-1 to TRBJ1-3; the match to TRBD1 covers 7 bases. The germline V gene encodes CDR1 MGHRA and CDR2 YSYEKL. Trimming took 1 base from V and 0 from J; bases not matched to a gene: 6. The CDR3 contains 17 residues. The CDR3 region is CASSQGRQGRSGNTIYF. The CDR3 DNA reads as TGCGCCAGCAGCCAAGGAAGACAGGGACGCTCTGGAAACACCATATATTTT.

This chain links TRBV28 with TRBJ1-5, with unresolved D. The CDR3 is 14 residues long. CDR1 is MDHEN and CDR2 is SYDVKM in the germline V gene. Trimming took 3 bases from V and 5 from J, leaving 11 bases between them. DNA for the CDR3: TGTGCCAGCAGTTTCTCGGGGAGCGATCAGCCCCAGCATTTT. It specifies CASSFSGSDQPQHF.

The chain recombines TRBV6-4 with TRBJ2-7; a weak D match, TRBD2 (5 bases). Trimming removed 3 bases at V and 0 bases at J, with 6 bases between. Germline lookup yields CDR1 MRHNA and CDR2 SNTAGT. The CDR3 contains 13 residues. The CDR3 DNA follows: TGTGCCAGCAGTGAAGGGAGCTCCTACGAGCAGTACTTC. Translated: CASSEGSSYEQYF.

The gene calls are TRBV2 and TRBJ2-7; 7 bases are shared with TRBD1. In germline, CDR1 is SNHLY, CDR2 FYNNEI. The CDR3 runs to 14 residues. V dropped 6 bases and J dropped 4; count of bases not matched to a gene: 9. The CDR3 DNA is TGTGCCAGCAGGGGGGCCACAGGGGTATACGAGCAGTACTTC. Amino acid sequence: CASRGATGVYEQYF. The full variable domain, in which reference TRBV2 and TRBJ2-7 provide the parts outside the CDR3, is EPEVTQTPSHQVTQMGQEVILRCVPISNHLYFYWYRQILGQKVEFLVSFYNNEISEKSEIFDDQFSVERPDGSNFTLKIRSTKLEDSAMYFCASRGATGVYEQYFGPGTRLTVT.

A few counts support this clone. The chain joins TRBV6-4 to TRBJ2-5; 7 bases fit TRBD1. The J call may not be correct, given that the DNA end is closer to TRBJ2-7. CDR1 is MRHNA, CDR2 SNTAGT, per germline. The CDR3 contains 13 residues. CDR3 residues: CASNRQGPYEQYF. The CDR3 coding sequence is TGTGCCAGCAACCGACAGGGTCCCTACGAGCAGTACTTC.

The chain employs TRBV19 and TRBJ2-3, with D possibly matching TRBD1 (5 bases). The V gene lost 2 bases and the J gene lost 3 bases, with 6 bases spanning the gap. The CDR3 length is 13 residues. Germline loops: CDR1 LNHDA, CDR2 SQIVND (reference sequence). CDR3 sequence: CASSIRGTDTQYF. In nucleotides, the CDR3 is TGTGCCAGTAGTATAAGGGGAACAGATACGCAGTATTTT.

The rearrangement joins TRBV7-9 to TRBJ1-1, with D perhaps matching TRBD1 (5 bases). This CDR3 is built from 13 residues. V was cut by 9 bases and J by 4 bases, with 15 bases left in between. The germline CDR1 and CDR2 sequences are SEHNR and FQNEAQ (reference sequence). The CDR3 bases are TGTGCCAGTATTAGCACGGGGGGCACTGAAGCTTTCTTT. Translated, it gives CASISTGGTEAFF.

The chain joins TRBV4-1 to TRBJ2-1; 7 nucleotides match TRBD2. This CDR3 has 17 residues. Germline CDR1 MGHRA, CDR2 YSYEKL. After removal of 0 bases from V and 7 bases from J, the junction contained 12 bases not matched to a gene. The CDR3 nucleotides read TGCGCCAGCAGCCAAGACCCAAGCGGGACGGACCGGAATGAGCAGTTCTTC. This translates into CASSQDPSGTDRNEQFF.

This clone has only a few counts. The chain uses TRBV5-4 and TRBJ2-5; D might be TRBD1 (7 bases). Trimming left V 4 bases short and J 5 bases short, with 24 bases between. The CDR3 loop spans 17 amino acids. The germline V gene has CDR1 SGHNT and CDR2 YYREEE (reference sequence). CDR3 bases: TGTGCCAGCAGCCTACCCCCCGGAGGGGGCGGAGGGGAGACCCAGTACTTC. Translating it yields CASSLPPGGGGGETQYF. The entire variable domain, with the rest obtained from reference TRBV5-4 and TRBJ2-5, is as follows: ETGVTQSPTHLIKTRGQQVTLRCSSQSGHNTVSWYQQALGQGPQFIFQYYREEENGRGNFPPRFSGLQFPNYSSELNVNALELDDSALYLCASSLPPGGGGGETQYFGPGTRLLVL.

In its sample, this clone was seen many times. The rearrangement links TRBV7-9 to TRBJ1-5; D unresolved. This CDR3 comprises 13 residues. Trimming stripped 4 bases from V and 6 bases from J, with 10 bases between. CDR1 is SEHNR, CDR2 FQNEAQ, per germline (reference sequence). CDR3 loop: CASSSSAGQPQHF. The CDR3 DNA sequence: TGTGCCAGCAGCTCAAGCGCCGGTCAGCCCCAGCATTTT.

This clone was picked up one time. The chain employs TRBV27 and TRBJ1-2; D uncertain. This CDR3 has 15 residues. V was pared by 3 bases and J by 2 bases, with 13 bases between. Per germline, CDR1 MNHEY and CDR2 SMNVEV (reference sequence). CDR3 DNA sequence: TGTGCCAGCAGTTTCCAAGCCGCCCCCAACTATGGCTACACCTTC. This gives the protein CASSFQAAPNYGYTF.

A few counts support this clone. The V and J genes are TRBV15 and TRBJ1-2; D is uncertain. CDR3 length: 16 residues. The ends were cut back, 0 bases at V and 3 bases at J, with 14 bases in the middle. Germline CDR1 LNHNV, CDR2 YYDKDF (reference sequence). CDR3 sequence: CATSRDTREPHYGYTF. CDR3 nucleotides: TGTGCCACCAGCAGAGACACGAGAGAACCTCACTATGGCTACACCTTC.

The gene calls are TRBV4-1 and TRBJ2-1; 8 bases align to TRBD2. Looked up from germline, CDR1 is MGHRA and CDR2 is YSYEKL. The CDR3 spans 15 residues. With 0 bases clipped from V and 6 bases from J, the junction kept 4 bases outside the gene matches. CDR3 sequence (DNA): TGCGCCAGCAGCCAAGATTTCGGGAGGGGCAATGAGCAGTTCTTC. This sequence encodes CASSQDFGRGNEQFF.